A single sample is the source of the 2 T cell receptor beta chains below, sequenced in a study of T cell repertoires in cytomegalovirus infection. No antigen has been assigned to these receptors. TCRdb independently ran MiXCR on the reads; one entry per CDR3 protein. The profile covers hundreds of thousands of distinct CDR3 sequences, with approximately 30% appearing a single time and over 10% taken by the ten largest. The sequenced sample was cultured CD8+ T cells from PBMCs, obtained from culture after CMV antigen stimulation. Source of these receptors: a human donor in good health (CMV status not recorded). Some clones in this sample may be carry-over from other donors' samples.

In its sample, this clonotype was seen a few times. This chain links TRBV12-3 or TRBV12-4 with TRBJ1-1, with D possibly matching TRBD1 (5 bases). V lost 6 bases, J lost 1 base, and 15 bases lay in between. The CDR3 totals 15 residues. The CDR3 DNA reads TGTGCCAGCAGACTCTGGGGGGACGGGAACACTGAAGCTTTCTTT. This sequence encodes CASRLWGDGNTEAFF.

The chain carries TRBV2 and TRBJ1-5; 10 nucleotides align to TRBD1. Germline lookup yields CDR1 SNHLY and CDR2 FYNNEI. The V segment lost 6 bases and the J segment 6 bases; nucleotides outside the gene matches: 5. There are 14 residues in the CDR3. The DNA of the CDR3 is TGTGCCAGCAGGGACAGGGGGTCTTTTCAGCCCCAGCATTTT. Residues: CASRDRGSFQPQHF.